Each of the 18 T cell receptor beta chains below was sequenced from the same sample in a study of PD-1 blockade in classical Hodgkin lymphoma. The protocol was immunoSEQ multiplex PCR, while the TCRdb copy is restricted to in-frame clones and leaves out a portion. The top ten clones hold 35% to 40% of a sample with around 6,000 clones, approximately 77% of them seen once. The patients all showed relapse after autologous stem cell transplantation, while their brentuximab vedotin exposure varied. Sequences were derived from peripheral blood mononuclear cells (PBMCs), sampled at baseline. Receptors were obtained from a human donor with classical Hodgkin lymphoma.

The gene calls are TRBV6-5 and TRBJ2-3, with D perhaps matching TRBD2 (5 bases). This CDR3 spans 13 amino acids. Germline values: CDR1 MNHEY, CDR2 SVGAGI. Between the trimmed V and J ends, which lost 2 bases and 6 bases, there was a span of 9 bases. The CDR3 region has the DNA TGTGCCAGCAGTTACAACGGGGTTGATACGCAGTATTTT. This translates into CASSYNGVDTQYF.

V is TRBV7-9 and J is TRBJ2-2; 9 bases map to TRBD1. The V segment lost 2 bases and the J segment 3 bases; nucleotides outside the gene matches: 1. The CDR3 consists of 15 residues. In germline, CDR1 is SEHNR, CDR2 FQNEAQ (reference sequence). The CDR3 region is CASSLWTGDTGELFF. The CDR3 DNA reads TGTGCCAGCAGCTTATGGACAGGGGACACCGGGGAGCTGTTTTTT.

The rearrangement uses TRBV6-9 and TRBJ2-7; either TRBD1 or TRBD2 may fit D (5 bases each). The CDR3 extends over 13 amino acids. CDR1 is MNHGY and CDR2 is SVAAGI in the germline V gene. Trimming removed 5 bases at V and 8 bases at J, with 16 bases between. The CDR3 reads CASSESGTSKQYF. In DNA form, the CDR3 reads TGTGCCAGCAGTGAATCCGGGACGTCGAAGCAGTACTTC.

The CDR3 loop is CASSIGHGRGCSPLHF. CDR3 DNA: TGTGCCAGCAGCATCGGTCACGGCAGGGGCTGTTCACCCCTCCACTTT. The chain has TRBV21-1 and TRBJ1-6; the DNA was not used to check the table's D call, TRBD1. TRBV21-1 is a pseudogene. CDR3 length: 16 residues.

On this clone itself: The junction and the germline gene differ at one end; a read error may be behind it. The J gene is TRBJ2-5, the V gene TRBV6-1, with TRBD2 matching over 9 bases. The CDR3 sequence is 15 residues long. Per the germline V gene, CDR1 is MNHNS and CDR2 is SASEGT. CDR3 DNA sequence: TGTGCCAGCAGTCCCCTAGCGGGAAGGGAAGAGGCCCAGTACTTC. Translation gives CASSPLAGREEAQYF.

In its sample, this clone ranks as medium-sized (0.01 to 0.1%). The chain recombines TRBV5-1 with TRBJ1-3; 11 bases fit TRBD1. J lost 8 bases, V lost 0 bases, and 7 bases had no gene match. Germline CDR1 SGHRS, CDR2 YFSETQ. This CDR3 has 16 residues. CDR3 DNA sequence: TGCGCCAGCAGCTTGGGGGACAGGGGGTTTCCAGACACCATATATTTT. It is translated as CASSLGDRGFPDTIYF.

The chain has TRBV2 and TRBJ2-1, with a weak D call TRBD2 (5 bases). V lost 4 bases to trimming and J lost 10 bases, with 17 bases between them. Germline values: CDR1 SNHLY, CDR2 FYNNEI. The CDR3 runs 14 residues. The CDR3: CASSASDSVGEQFF. The CDR3 DNA reads TGTGCCAGCAGTGCCTCGGACTCGGTTGGAGAGCAGTTCTTC.

The J gene is TRBJ2-3, the V gene TRBV19; 9 nucleotides match TRBD1. Trimming cost V 6 bases and J 4 bases; bases outside gene matches: 20. Germline CDR1 and CDR2: LNHDA and SQIVND (reference sequence). The CDR3 has 19 amino acids. The CDR3 DNA is TGTGCCAGTAGGGCGCTCACCGGGACAGGGAAAATGGGGCCAGATACGCAGTATTTT. The encoded protein is CASRALTGTGKMGPDTQYF.

This clone was recorded once. The chain is built from TRBV5-4 and TRBJ2-3, with D maybe TRBD1 (6 bases). Germline V gene data show CDR1 as SGHNT and CDR2 as YYREEE (reference sequence). The CDR3 is 13 residues long. Trimming pared 3 bases from V and 4 bases from J, leaving 9 bases between. The CDR3 sequence is CASSWGQSDTQYF. CDR3 in DNA: TGTGCCAGCAGCTGGGGGCAATCAGATACGCAGTATTTT.

The V call is TRBV18, the J call TRBJ1-2; 8 bases fit TRBD1. V lost 0 bases to trimming and J lost 11 bases; unmatched junction nucleotides: 8. The CDR3 spans 14 residues. CDR1 and CDR2 (germline): KGHSH, LQKENI. CDR3 sequence (DNA): TGTGCCAGCTCACCACCTTTCGACAGGGGAATTTACACCTTC. Translation gives CASSPPFDRGIYTF.

A few counts support this clone. The rearrangement links TRBV14 to TRBJ2-1; the match to TRBD2 covers 7 bases. This CDR3 is 17 amino acids long. Germline V gene lookup returns CDR1 SGHDN and CDR2 FVKESK. V dropped 1 base and J dropped 4; count of bases not matched to a gene: 10. The CDR3 is CASSQVWGGSIYNEQFF. DNA for the CDR3: TGTGCCAGCAGCCAAGTTTGGGGCGGGAGTATTTACAATGAGCAGTTCTTC.

The CDR3 nucleotides read TGTGCTAGTGGTTTGGTATCTACGGCTTGGAACAATCAGCCCCAGCATTTT. This translates into CASGLVSTAWNNQPQHF. The chain joins TRBV12-5 to TRBJ1-5; D is ambiguous. Germline CDR1 LGHNT, CDR2 FRNRAP. V was cut by 0 bases and J by 3 bases, with 15 bases left in between. The CDR3 length is 17 residues.

In nucleotides, the CDR3 is TGTGCCAGCAGTCTATCGAAATGGGACAGGCAGCAAGTCTACGAGCAGTACTTC. It translates to CASSLSKWDRQQVYEQYF. This chain links TRBV28 with TRBJ2-7; 8 nucleotides agree with TRBD1. This CDR3 is 18 amino acids long. Germline-derived CDR1 and CDR2 are MDHEN and SYDVKM. Trimming took 5 bases from V and 3 from J; bases not matched to a gene: 18. The full variable domain, its missing parts supplied by reference TRBV28 and TRBJ2-7, is DVKVTQSSRYLVKRTGEKVFLECVQDMDHENMFWYRQDPGLGLRLIYFSYDVKMKEKGDIPEGYSVSREKKERFSLILESASTNQTSMYLCASSLSKWDRQQVYEQYFGPGTRLTVT.

J is TRBJ2-5 and V is TRBV15; no firm D call. V was clipped by 6 bases and J by 9 bases, with 17 bases between them. The CDR3 is 13 residues long. Looked up from germline, CDR1 is LNHNV and CDR2 is YYDKDF (reference sequence). As DNA, the CDR3 is TGTGCCACCAGGCCGTCCGGGTTTTCGGCCCAGTACTTC. Its protein product is CATRPSGFSAQYF.

The chain carries TRBV14 and TRBJ2-1, with 7 nucleotides matching TRBD1. Germline V gene data show CDR1 as SGHDN and CDR2 as FVKESK. The CDR3 is made up of 15 amino acids. V trimming: 2 bases; J trimming: 7 bases; junction bases outside the gene matches: 8. In nucleotides, the CDR3 is TGTGCCAGCAGCCAATCGACAGGGCTGTGGAATGAGCAGTTCTTC. Its protein is CASSQSTGLWNEQFF.

This clone has a handful of counts. The J gene is TRBJ1-5, the V gene TRBV28; unclear D gene. Germline V lookup: CDR1 MDHEN, CDR2 SYDVKM. The length of the CDR3 is 15 residues. Trimming left V 2 bases short and J 2 bases short, with 10 bases between. CDR3 DNA: TGTGCCAGCAGTTTAATAGGGCAGGGCAATCAGCCCCAGCATTTT. Translated: CASSLIGQGNQPQHF.

Sample share makes this clone medium-sized. The rearrangement uses TRBV7-9 and TRBJ1-4, with D possibly matching TRBD1 (6 bases). Deletions cut 5 bases from V and 6 bases from J, with 16 bases between. Germline V CDR1 and CDR2: SEHNR, FQNEAQ (reference sequence). CDR3 length equals 15 residues. This chain's CDR3 is CASSPDGGRDEKLFF. CDR3 sequence (DNA): TGTGCCAGCAGCCCGGACGGGGGGCGCGATGAAAAACTGTTTTTT. The whole variable domain, remainder taken from reference TRBV7-9 and TRBJ1-4, is DTGVSQNPRHKITKRGQNVTFRCDPISEHNRLYWYRQTLGQGPEFLTYFQNEAQLEKSRLLSDRFSAERPKGSFSTLEIQRTEQGDSAMYLCASSPDGGRDEKLFFGSGTQLSVL.

The chain links TRBV19 to TRBJ2-2, with D possibly matching TRBD2 (6 bases). Germline V gives CDR1 LNHDA, CDR2 SQIVND (reference sequence). V dropped 11 bases and J dropped 7 bases, with 23 bases sitting between them. The CDR3 has 15 amino acids. The CDR3 loop is CAVRAGLARVGELFF. In DNA form, the CDR3 reads TGTGCCGTTAGGGCGGGGCTAGCTCGTGTCGGGGAGCTGTTTTTT.